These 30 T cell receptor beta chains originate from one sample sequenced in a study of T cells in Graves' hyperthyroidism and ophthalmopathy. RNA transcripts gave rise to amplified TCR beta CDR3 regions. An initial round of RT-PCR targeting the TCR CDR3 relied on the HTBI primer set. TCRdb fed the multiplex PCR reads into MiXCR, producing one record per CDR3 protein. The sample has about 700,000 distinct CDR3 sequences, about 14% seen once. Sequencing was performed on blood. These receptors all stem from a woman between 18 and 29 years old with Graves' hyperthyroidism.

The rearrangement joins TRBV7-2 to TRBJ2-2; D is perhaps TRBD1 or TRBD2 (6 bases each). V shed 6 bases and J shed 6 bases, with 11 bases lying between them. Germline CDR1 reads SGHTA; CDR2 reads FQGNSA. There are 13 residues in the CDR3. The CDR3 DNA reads TGTGCCAGCAGTGGGGGGCGCTCCGGGGAGCTGTTTTTT. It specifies CASSGGRSGELFF.

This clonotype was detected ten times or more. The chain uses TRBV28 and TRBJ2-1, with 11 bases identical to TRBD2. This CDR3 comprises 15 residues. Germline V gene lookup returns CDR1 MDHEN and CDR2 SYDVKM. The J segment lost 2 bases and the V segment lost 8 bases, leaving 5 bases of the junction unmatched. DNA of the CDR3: TGTGCCAGCCTAACTAGCGGGGGACCCTACAATGAGCAGTTCTTC. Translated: CASLTSGGPYNEQFF.

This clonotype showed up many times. The CDR3 loop is CAYGRHHQPQHF. The CDR3 region has the DNA TGTGCCTACGGGAGACATCATCAGCCCCAGCATTTT. This chain connects TRBV30 to TRBJ1-5; D gene uncertain. Germline V gives CDR1 GTSNPN, CDR2 SVGIG (reference sequence). The CDR3 is 12 residues long. V shed 7 bases and J shed 5 bases, with 12 bases lying between them.

CDR3 in amino acids: CASTRYSSGRARDIQYF. Here the CDR3 DNA reads TGTGCCAGCACCCGCTATTCAAGCGGGAGGGCCAGGGACATTCAGTACTTC. The gene calls are TRBV6-2 or TRBV6-3 and TRBJ2-4; 10 positions agree with TRBD2. V shed 7 bases and J 8 bases; nucleotides not matched to a gene: 17. Germline V gene data show CDR1 as MNHEY and CDR2 as SVGEGT. CDR3 size: 17 residues.

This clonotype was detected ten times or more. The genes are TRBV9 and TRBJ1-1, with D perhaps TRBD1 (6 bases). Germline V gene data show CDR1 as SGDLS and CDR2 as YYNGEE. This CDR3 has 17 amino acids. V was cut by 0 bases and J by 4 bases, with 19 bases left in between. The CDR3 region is CASSVALSTGSFTEAFF. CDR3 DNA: TGTGCCAGCAGCGTAGCACTTTCGACAGGTTCCTTCACTGAAGCTTTCTTT.

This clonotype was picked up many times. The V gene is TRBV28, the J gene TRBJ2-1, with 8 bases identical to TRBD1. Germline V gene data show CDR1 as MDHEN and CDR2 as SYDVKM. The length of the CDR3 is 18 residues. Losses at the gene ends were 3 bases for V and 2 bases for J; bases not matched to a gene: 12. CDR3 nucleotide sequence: TGTGCCAGCAGTTTTAAAGATGGGTTGACAGGGGCCTACAATGAGCAGTTCTTC. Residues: CASSFKDGLTGAYNEQFF.

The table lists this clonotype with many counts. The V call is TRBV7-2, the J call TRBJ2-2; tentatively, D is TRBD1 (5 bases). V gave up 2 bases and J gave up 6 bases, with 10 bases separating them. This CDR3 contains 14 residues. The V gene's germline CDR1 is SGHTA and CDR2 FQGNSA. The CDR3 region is CASSLPGFAGELFF. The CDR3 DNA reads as TGTGCCAGCAGCTTACCAGGGTTTGCCGGGGAGCTGTTTTTT.

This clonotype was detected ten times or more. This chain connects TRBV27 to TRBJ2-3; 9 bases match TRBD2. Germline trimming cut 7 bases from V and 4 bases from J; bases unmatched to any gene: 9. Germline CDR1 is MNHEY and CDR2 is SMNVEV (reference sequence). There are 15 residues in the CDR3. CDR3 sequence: CASTWGSGRADTQYF. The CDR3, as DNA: TGTGCCAGCACCTGGGGTAGCGGGAGAGCAGATACGCAGTATTTT.

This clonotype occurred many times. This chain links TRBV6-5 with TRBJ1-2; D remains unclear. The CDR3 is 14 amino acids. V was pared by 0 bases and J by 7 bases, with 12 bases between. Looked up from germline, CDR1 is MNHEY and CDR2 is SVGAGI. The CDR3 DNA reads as TGTGCCAGCAGTTACTCGAGATCGACTGGTGGCTACACCTTC. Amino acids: CASSYSRSTGGYTF.

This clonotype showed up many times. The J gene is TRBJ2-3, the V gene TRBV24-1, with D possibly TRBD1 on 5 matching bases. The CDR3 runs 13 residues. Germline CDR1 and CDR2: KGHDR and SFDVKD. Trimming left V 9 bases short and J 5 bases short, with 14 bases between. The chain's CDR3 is CATDVGRQDTQYF. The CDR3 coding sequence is TGTGCCACCGACGTGGGGCGTCAAGATACGCAGTATTTT.

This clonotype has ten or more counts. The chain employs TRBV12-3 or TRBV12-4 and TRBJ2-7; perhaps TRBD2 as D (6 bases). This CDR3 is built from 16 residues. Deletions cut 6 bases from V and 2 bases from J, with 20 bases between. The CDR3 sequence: CASSRNRDFPTYEQYF. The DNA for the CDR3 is TGTGCCAGCAGCCGCAACCGGGACTTTCCAACCTACGAGCAGTACTTC.

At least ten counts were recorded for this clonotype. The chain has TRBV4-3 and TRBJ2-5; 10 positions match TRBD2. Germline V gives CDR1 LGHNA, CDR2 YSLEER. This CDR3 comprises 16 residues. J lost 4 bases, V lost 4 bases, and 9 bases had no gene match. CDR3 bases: TGCGCCAGCAGCCGCGGTTTTAGCGGGAGGCGAGAGACCCAGTACTTC. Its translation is CASSRGFSGRRETQYF.

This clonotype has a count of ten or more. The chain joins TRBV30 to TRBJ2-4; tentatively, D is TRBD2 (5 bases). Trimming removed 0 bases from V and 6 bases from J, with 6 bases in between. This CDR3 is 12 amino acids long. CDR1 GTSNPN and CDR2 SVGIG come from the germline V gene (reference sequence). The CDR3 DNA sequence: TGTGCCTGGAGTGTCGGGGTAAACATTCAGTACTTC. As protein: CAWSVGVNIQYF.

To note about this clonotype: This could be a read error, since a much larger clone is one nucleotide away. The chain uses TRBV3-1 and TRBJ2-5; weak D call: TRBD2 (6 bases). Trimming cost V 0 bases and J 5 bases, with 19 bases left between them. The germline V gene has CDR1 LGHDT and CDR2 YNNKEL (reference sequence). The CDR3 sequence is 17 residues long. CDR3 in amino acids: CASSQDRGLGGKETQYF. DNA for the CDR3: TGTGCCAGCAGCCAAGATCGCGGCCTGGGGGGTAAGGAGACCCAGTACTTC.

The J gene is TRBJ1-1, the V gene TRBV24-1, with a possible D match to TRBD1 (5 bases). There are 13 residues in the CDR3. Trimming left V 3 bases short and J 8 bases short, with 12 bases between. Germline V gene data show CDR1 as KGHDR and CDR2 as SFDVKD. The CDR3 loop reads CATSDQGFPEAFF. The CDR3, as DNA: TGTGCCACCAGTGATCAGGGCTTCCCCGAAGCTTTCTTT.

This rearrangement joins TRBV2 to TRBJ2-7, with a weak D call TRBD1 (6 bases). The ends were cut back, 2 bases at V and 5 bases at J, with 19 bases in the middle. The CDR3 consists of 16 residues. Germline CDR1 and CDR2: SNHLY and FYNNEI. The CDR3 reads CASSEYGYREMNEQYF. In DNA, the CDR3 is TGTGCCAGCAGTGAATATGGTTACAGGGAAATGAACGAGCAGTACTTC.

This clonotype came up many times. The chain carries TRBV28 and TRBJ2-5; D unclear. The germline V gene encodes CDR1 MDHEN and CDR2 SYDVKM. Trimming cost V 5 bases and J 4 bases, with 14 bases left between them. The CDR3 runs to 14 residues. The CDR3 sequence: CASSPPALRETQYF. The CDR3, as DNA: TGTGCCAGCAGTCCCCCGGCGTTGAGAGAGACCCAGTACTTC.

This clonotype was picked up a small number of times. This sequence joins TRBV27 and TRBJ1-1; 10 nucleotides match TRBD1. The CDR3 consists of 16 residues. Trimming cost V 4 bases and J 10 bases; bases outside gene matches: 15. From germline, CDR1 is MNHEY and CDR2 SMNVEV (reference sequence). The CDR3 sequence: CASSSRDRGPLSGAFF. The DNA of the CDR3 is TGTGCCAGCAGTTCCCGGGACAGGGGCCCCCTTTCTGGAGCTTTCTTT.

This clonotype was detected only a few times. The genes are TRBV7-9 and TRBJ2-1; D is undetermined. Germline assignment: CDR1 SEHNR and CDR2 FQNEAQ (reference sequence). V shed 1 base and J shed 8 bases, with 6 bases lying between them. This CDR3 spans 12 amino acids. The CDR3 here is CASSLEAYEQFF. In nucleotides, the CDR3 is TGTGCCAGCAGCTTAGAAGCGTATGAGCAGTTCTTC.

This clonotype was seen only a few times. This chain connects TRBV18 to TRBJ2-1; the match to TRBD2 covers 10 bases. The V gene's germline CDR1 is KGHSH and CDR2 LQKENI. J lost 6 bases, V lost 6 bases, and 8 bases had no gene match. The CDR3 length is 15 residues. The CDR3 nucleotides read TGTGCCAGCTCCGCAGCGGGAGGGTTTTCCAATGAGCAGTTCTTC. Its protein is CASSAAGGFSNEQFF.

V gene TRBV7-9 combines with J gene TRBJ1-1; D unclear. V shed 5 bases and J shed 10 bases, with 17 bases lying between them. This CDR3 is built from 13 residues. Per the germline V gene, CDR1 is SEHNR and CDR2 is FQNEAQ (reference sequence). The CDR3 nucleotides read TGTGCCAGCAGCCCGCTGACGTATACTCCAGCTTTCTTT. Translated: CASSPLTYTPAFF. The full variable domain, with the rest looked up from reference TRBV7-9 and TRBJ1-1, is DTGVSQNPRHKITKRGQNVTFRCDPISEHNRLYWYRQTLGQGPEFLTYFQNEAQLEKSRLLSDRFSAERPKGSFSTLEIQRTEQGDSAMYLCASSPLTYTPAFFGQGTRLTVV.

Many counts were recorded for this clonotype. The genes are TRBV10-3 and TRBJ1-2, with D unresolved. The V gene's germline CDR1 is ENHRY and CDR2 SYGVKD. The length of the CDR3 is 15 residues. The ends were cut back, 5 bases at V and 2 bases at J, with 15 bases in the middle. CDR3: CAISPTSTMNYGYTF. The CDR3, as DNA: TGTGCCATCAGTCCTACCTCAACTATGAACTATGGCTACACCTTC.

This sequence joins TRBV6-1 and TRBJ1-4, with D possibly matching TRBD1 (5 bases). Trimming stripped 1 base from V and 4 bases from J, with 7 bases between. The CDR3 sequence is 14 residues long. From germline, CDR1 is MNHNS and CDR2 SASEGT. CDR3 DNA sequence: TGTGCCAGCAGTGAAGACAGGATTAATGAAAAACTGTTTTTT. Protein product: CASSEDRINEKLFF.

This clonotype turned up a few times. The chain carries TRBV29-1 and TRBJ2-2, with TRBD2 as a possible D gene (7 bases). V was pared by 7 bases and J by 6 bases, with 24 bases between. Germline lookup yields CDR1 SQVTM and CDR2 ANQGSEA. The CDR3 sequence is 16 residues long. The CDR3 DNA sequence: TGCAGCGCTGCCCGGAGGGGGGGTCTTCGGTCCGGGGAGCTGTTTTTT. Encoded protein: CSAARRGGLRSGELFF.

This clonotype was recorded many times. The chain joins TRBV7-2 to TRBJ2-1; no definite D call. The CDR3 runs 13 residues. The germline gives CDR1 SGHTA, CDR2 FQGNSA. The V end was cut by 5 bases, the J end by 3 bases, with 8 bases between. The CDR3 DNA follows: TGTGCCAGCAGCGATCGGAACTACAATGAGCAGTTCTTC. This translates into CASSDRNYNEQFF.

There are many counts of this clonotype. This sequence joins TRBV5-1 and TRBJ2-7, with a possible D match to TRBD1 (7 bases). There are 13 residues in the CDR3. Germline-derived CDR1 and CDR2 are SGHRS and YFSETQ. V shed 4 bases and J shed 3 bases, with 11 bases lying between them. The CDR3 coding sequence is TGCGCCAGCAGCGGCGGGACAGACTACGAGCAGTACTTC. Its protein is CASSGGTDYEQYF.

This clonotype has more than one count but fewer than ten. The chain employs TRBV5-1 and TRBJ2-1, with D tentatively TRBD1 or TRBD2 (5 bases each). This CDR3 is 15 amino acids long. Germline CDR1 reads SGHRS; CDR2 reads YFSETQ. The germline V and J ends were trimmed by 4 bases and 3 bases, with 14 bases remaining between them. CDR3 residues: CASSTPYGGYNEQFF. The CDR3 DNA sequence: TGCGCCAGCAGCACGCCTTATGGGGGCTACAATGAGCAGTTCTTC.

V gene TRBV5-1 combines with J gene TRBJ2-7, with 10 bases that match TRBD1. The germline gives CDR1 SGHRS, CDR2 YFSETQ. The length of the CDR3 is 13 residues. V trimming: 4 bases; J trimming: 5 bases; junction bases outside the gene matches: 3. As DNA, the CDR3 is TGCGCCAGCAGCGGACAGGGGGTAAACGAGCAGTACTTC. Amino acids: CASSGQGVNEQYF.

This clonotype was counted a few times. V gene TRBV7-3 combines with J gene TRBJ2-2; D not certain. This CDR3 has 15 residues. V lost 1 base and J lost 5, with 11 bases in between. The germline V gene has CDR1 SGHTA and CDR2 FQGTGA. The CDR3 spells CASSLIPGPTGELFF. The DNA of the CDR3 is TGTGCCAGCAGCTTAATCCCCGGACCAACCGGGGAGCTGTTTTTT.

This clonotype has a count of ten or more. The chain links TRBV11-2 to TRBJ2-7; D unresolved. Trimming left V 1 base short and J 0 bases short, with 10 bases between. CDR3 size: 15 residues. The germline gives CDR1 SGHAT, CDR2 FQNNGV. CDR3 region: CASSLALESSYEQYF. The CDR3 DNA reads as TGTGCCAGCAGCTTAGCGTTAGAATCCTCCTACGAGCAGTACTTC.